The clone carrying this T cell receptor (beta chain) was recorded a few times. This sample was included in a study of blood T cell repertoires in COVID-19. J gave up 6 bases and V 5 bases, and 19 bases lay outside the gene matches. The CDR3 has 19 amino acids. From germline, CDR1 is LGHDT and CDR2 YNNKEL (reference sequence). Which cohort a participant joined came from the clinical history participants gave. In the original workflow: Amplification of reference gene primers provided the estimated nucleated cell counts. Produced via immunoSEQ multiplex PCR; TCRdb's table is partial and in-frame only. V and J calls and clone size are as listed in that table; D and trimming were resolved from the DNA. The table has about 220,000 clones, roughly 89% seen once.

Sample: PBMCs or T cells enriched from blood (not recorded which). The TCR comes from a middle-aged woman with acute COVID-19. This rearrangement joins TRBV3-1 (or the pseudogene TRBV3-2) to TRBJ2-2; 9 bases agree with TRBD2. Here the CDR3 reads CASSSGLAPRPEHPGELFF. The CDR3 nucleotides are TGTGCCAGCAGCTCGGGACTAGCTCCAAGACCTGAACACCCCGGGGAGCTGTTTTTT.